This TCR beta chain comes out of a study of T cells in Graves' hyperthyroidism and ophthalmopathy. TCR beta CDR3 region amplification was performed from RNA transcripts. The HTBI primer set drove a first-round RT-PCR of the TCR CDR3. TCRdb re-analysed the multiplex PCR reads in MiXCR, keeping a single row per CDR3 protein. Of about 690,000 distinct CDR3 sequences listed, 17% are singletons. In this sample, this clonotype turned up many times. J lost 2 bases, V lost 1 base, and 3 bases had no gene match. CDR3 length: 15 residues. Germline loops: CDR1 SEHNR, CDR2 FQNEAQ (reference sequence). Sample: blood. This chain uses TRBV7-9 with TRBJ2-7; 9 nucleotides align to TRBD1. The source is a man in his fifties with Graves' hyperthyroidism. The CDR3: CASSLGTGDTYEQYF. CDR3 bases: TGTGCCAGCAGCTTAGGGACAGGGGACACCTACGAGCAGTACTTC.